Listed here are 12 T cell receptor beta chains from one sample, sequenced in a study of OX40 agonist ivuxolimab in advanced cancers. Data came from immunoSEQ multiplex PCR; TCRdb stores just in-frame clones and leaves some out. The sample lists approximately 66,000 clones; about 87% were seen once. The material was CD4+ or CD8+ T cells sorted from blood, obtained in a trial of the OX40 agonist ivuxolimab. These receptors all come from an adult with an advanced solid tumor such as melanoma, head and neck, liver or kidney cancer.

CDR3: CASSSDSPYEQYF. DNA for the CDR3: TGCGCCAGCAGCTCGGACAGCCCCTACGAGCAGTACTTC. The rearrangement uses TRBV5-1 and TRBJ2-5; D is perhaps TRBD1 (6 bases). The J call may be in error: the DNA end matches TRBJ2-7 better. The CDR3 covers 13 residues. Germline V gene lookup returns CDR1 SGHRS and CDR2 YFSETQ.

The CDR3 nucleotides are TGTGCCAGCAGGACAGGGGGATTCGGGTTGGATACGCAGTATTTT. Translation gives CASRTGGFGLDTQYF. The gene calls are TRBV6-1 and TRBJ2-3; TRBD1 matches at 9 bases. Germline V CDR1 and CDR2: MNHNS, SASEGT. The CDR3 covers 15 residues. With 6 bases clipped from V and 6 bases from J, the junction kept 10 bases outside the gene matches.

This chain links TRBV30 with TRBJ1-3; D call uncertain. V was clipped by 5 bases and J by 0 bases, with 11 bases between them. The CDR3 covers 14 residues. Per germline, CDR1 GTSNPN and CDR2 SVGIG (reference sequence). CDR3 protein: CAWGSFNSGNTIYF. DNA for the CDR3: TGTGCCTGGGGTAGCTTTAACTCTGGAAACACCATATATTTT.

This chain joins TRBV7-8 and TRBJ2-2, with 7 bases matching TRBD1. The CDR3 has 17 amino acids. Germline trimming cut 5 bases from V and 4 bases from J; bases unmatched to any gene: 13. Germline CDR1 reads SGHVS; CDR2 reads FQNEAQ. This CDR3 reads CASSRLQGEYSTGELFF. For the CDR3, the DNA is TGTGCCAGCAGCCGCCTTCAGGGGGAATATAGCACCGGGGAGCTGTTTTTT.

The genes are TRBV5-1 and TRBJ2-1; weak D call: TRBD1 (6 bases). Germline CDR1 and CDR2: SGHRS and YFSETQ. The CDR3 is made up of 15 amino acids. Trimming removed 5 bases from V and 1 base from J, with 13 bases in between. CDR3 amino acids: CASRKGDGSYNEQFF. CDR3 in DNA: TGCGCCAGCAGAAAGGGGGACGGATCCTACAATGAGCAGTTCTTC.

The chain employs TRBV14 and TRBJ1-2, with TRBD1 as a possible D gene (5 bases). Germline CDR1 reads SGHDN; CDR2 reads FVKESK. The CDR3 covers 14 residues. V shed 5 bases and J shed 4 bases, with 14 bases lying between them. The CDR3 sequence is CASSLDKAGYGYTF. The CDR3 nucleotides read TGTGCCAGCAGCTTGGACAAGGCCGGCTATGGCTACACCTTC.

V is TRBV10-3 and J is TRBJ2-1, with TRBD2 as a possible D gene (6 bases). With 0 bases removed from V and 3 bases from J, the gap between germline ends came to 12 bases. In germline, CDR1 is ENHRY, CDR2 SYGVKD. This CDR3 is 16 amino acids long. CDR3: CAISESALARYNEQFF. The CDR3 DNA sequence: TGTGCCATCAGTGAGTCAGCCCTAGCGCGCTACAATGAGCAGTTCTTC.

This chain links TRBV2 with TRBJ1-5; no clear D. Germline V gene data show CDR1 as SNHLY and CDR2 as FYNNEI. The CDR3 is made up of 16 amino acids. V was clipped by 2 bases and J by 2 bases, with 13 bases between them. CDR3 nucleotides: TGTGCCAGCAGTGAACTAGGGTCAGTAGGCAATCAGCCCCAGCATTTT. This sequence encodes CASSELGSVGNQPQHF.

CDR3 residues: CASSSPGTGGEQYF. CDR3 bases: TGTGCCAGCAGTTCACCCGGGACAGGGGGCGAGCAGTACTTC. This sequence joins TRBV28 and TRBJ2-7; 11 bases fit TRBD1. This CDR3 is 14 amino acids long. The V gene end was trimmed by 4 bases and the J gene end by 6 bases; junction bases not matched to a gene: 5. Germline V CDR1 and CDR2: MDHEN, SYDVKM.

This clone was found a few times. The V call is TRBV6-5, the J call TRBJ2-7; possibly TRBD1 for D (5 bases). CDR3 length equals 14 residues. Trimming took off 5 bases at V and 6 bases at J, with 17 bases between the two ends. CDR1 and CDR2 from the germline V gene are MNHEY and SVGAGI. The CDR3 coding sequence is TGTGCCAGCAGTACTTCCGCTCCCCAGGGCGAGCAGTACTTC. It codes for CASSTSAPQGEQYF.

This chain joins TRBV6-1 and TRBJ2-2, with a weak D call TRBD1 (7 bases). The CDR3 contains 14 residues. Germline V gene lookup returns CDR1 MNHNS and CDR2 SASEGT. With 5 bases removed from V and 3 bases from J, the gap between germline ends came to 10 bases. CDR3 nucleotide sequence: TGTGCCAGCAGTTTCAGGGGGGACACCGGGGAGCTGTTTTTT. This gives the protein CASSFRGDTGELFF.

The V call is TRBV11-2, the J call TRBJ2-5; 11 nucleotides line up with TRBD2. CDR1 and CDR2 (germline): SGHAT, FQNNGV. V dropped 1 base and J dropped 2; count of bases not matched to a gene: 6. CDR3 length: 17 residues. The CDR3 coding sequence is TGTGCCAGCAGCTTAGCTCCAGGGACTAGCGGACAAGAGACCCAGTACTTC. Its protein is CASSLAPGTSGQETQYF.